These 11 T cell receptor beta chains share one sample of origin, sequenced in a study of neoadjuvant anti-PD-1 for oral cavity cancer. The assay was immunoSEQ multiplex PCR, and TCRdb's table has in-frame clones only and misses some. The data show 7,000 to 7,500 clones, around 50% seen once. The sample here was tumor tissue, taken before nivolumab (anti-PD-1) treatment. These receptors all come from a person aged 35 to 85 with oral cavity squamous cell carcinoma.

The chain joins TRBV5-4 to TRBJ2-5; TRBD2 matches at 9 bases. V was clipped by 4 bases and J by 4 bases; unmatched bases: 14. Per germline, CDR1 SGHNT and CDR2 YYREEE (reference sequence). The CDR3 spans 17 residues. The CDR3 sequence is CASSPRSPREGAETQYF. The DNA for the CDR3 is TGTGCCAGCAGCCCAAGGTCCCCGCGGGAGGGGGCAGAGACCCAGTACTTC.

A few counts support this clone. The chain uses TRBV29-1 and TRBJ2-7, with D unclear. CDR3 size: 13 residues. With 1 base removed from V and 6 bases from J, the gap between germline ends came to 13 bases. The germline V gene encodes CDR1 SQVTM and CDR2 ANQGSEA. CDR3 in DNA: TGCAGCGTTGAAGTGGCGACATTACGCGAGCAGTACTTC. Translating it yields CSVEVATLREQYF.

This chain connects TRBV7-9 to TRBJ2-7, with TRBD2 as a possible D gene (6 bases). This CDR3 comprises 14 residues. Trimming stripped 4 bases from V and 1 base from J, with 11 bases between. Germline CDR1 SEHNR, CDR2 FQNEAQ (reference sequence). CDR3 residues: CASSSRDWSYEQYF. CDR3 DNA sequence: TGTGCCAGCAGCTCCCGGGACTGGTCCTACGAGCAGTACTTC.

This rearrangement joins TRBV29-1 to TRBJ2-7; TRBD1 agrees at 7 bases. The germline V gene encodes CDR1 SQVTM and CDR2 ANQGSEA. The CDR3 has 11 residues. Trimming cost V 7 bases and J 3 bases; bases outside gene matches: 3. The CDR3 sequence is CSGGTDYEQYF. CDR3 in DNA: TGCAGCGGAGGGACAGACTACGAGCAGTACTTC.

The chain carries TRBV6-6 and TRBJ2-2; D is unresolved. Germline CDR1 reads MNHNY; CDR2 reads SVGAGI (reference sequence). V was pared by 2 bases and J by 7 bases, with 14 bases between. This CDR3 has 15 amino acids. CDR3 nucleotides: TGTGCCAGCAGTTACGAGCGTTGGAATGGCGGGGAGCTGTTTTTT. This sequence encodes CASSYERWNGGELFF.

V usage is TRBV7-2 and J usage is TRBJ2-2; 9 bases line up with TRBD2. J gave up 8 bases and V 2 bases, and 9 bases lay outside the gene matches. The CDR3 extends over 16 amino acids. Germline CDR1 is SGHTA and CDR2 is FQGNSA. The CDR3 spells CASSLRYSGSGGELFF. CDR3 sequence (DNA): TGTGCCAGCAGCTTAAGATATAGCGGGAGTGGGGGGGAGCTGTTTTTT.

V and J are TRBV10-3 and TRBJ2-3, with 11 bases lining up with TRBD2. Germline loops: CDR1 ENHRY, CDR2 SYGVKD. This CDR3 spans 14 amino acids. The V segment lost 10 bases and the J segment 0 bases; nucleotides outside the gene matches: 3. CDR3 sequence: CASRTSGSTDTQYF. CDR3 DNA sequence: TGTGCCAGCAGGACTAGCGGGAGCACAGATACGCAGTATTTT.

The V and J genes are TRBV6-5 and TRBJ1-1; the D is unclear. Trimming pared 6 bases from V and 0 bases from J, leaving 8 bases between. Looked up from germline, CDR1 is MNHEY and CDR2 is SVGAGI. This CDR3 region has 13 residues. The CDR3 DNA is TGTGCCAGCAGCATTACAGTGAACACTGAAGCTTTCTTT. Translating it yields CASSITVNTEAFF.

This chain joins TRBV6-1 and TRBJ1-1; D gene ambiguous. Germline CDR1 and CDR2: MNHNS and SASEGT. Trimming stripped 3 bases from V and 3 bases from J, with 11 bases between. This CDR3 is 14 amino acids long. In nucleotides, the CDR3 is TGTGCCAGCAGTGATTATGCGGTCGACACTGAAGCTTTCTTT. As protein: CASSDYAVDTEAFF.

J is TRBJ2-6 and V is TRBV2; D not certain. CDR1 and CDR2 from the germline V gene are SNHLY and FYNNEI. The CDR3 consists of 13 residues. Trimming pared 5 bases from V and 0 bases from J, leaving 2 bases between. The CDR3 protein is CASSRSGANVLTF. CDR3 nucleotide sequence: TGTGCCAGCAGTCGCTCTGGGGCCAACGTCCTGACTTTC.

Only a few counts were recorded for this clone. The chain couples TRBV27 to TRBJ1-2; tentatively, D is TRBD1 (6 bases). This CDR3 is built from 13 residues. V was cut by 6 bases and J by 7 bases, with 15 bases left in between. Looked up from germline, CDR1 is MNHEY and CDR2 is SMNVEV (reference sequence). The CDR3, as DNA: TGTGCCAGCAGACTAGGGGGGCTAGGTGGCTACACCTTC. It codes for CASRLGGLGGYTF.